This passage covers 13 T cell receptor beta chains from one sample sequenced in a study of T cell responses to AZD1222 COVID-19 vaccine. The table came from immunoSEQ multiplex PCR; TCRdb's copy has only in-frame clones and leaves some out. Among 180,000 or so clones, around 90% were seen once, and the ten largest hold approximately 1.8%. The sample here was peripheral blood, taken 28 days after the second AZD1222 dose. These receptors were obtained from an adult who received the AZD1222 COVID-19 vaccine.

The chain combines TRBV4-3 with TRBJ2-1; unclear D gene. The CDR3 is 13 residues long. Deletions cut 1 base from V and 7 bases from J, with 8 bases between. In germline, CDR1 is LGHNA, CDR2 YSLEER. The CDR3 nucleotides read TGCGCCAGCAGCCAAGTACCAGAGAATGAGCAGTTCTTC. It translates to CASSQVPENEQFF.

V gene TRBV7-9 combines with J gene TRBJ1-2; TRBD1 agrees at 8 bases. The CDR3 is 14 residues long. Germline loops: CDR1 SEHNR, CDR2 FQNEAQ (reference sequence). V gave up 4 bases and J gave up 12 bases; unmatched junction bases: 13. The CDR3 spells CASSSAGTGFGDTF. The CDR3 DNA sequence: TGTGCCAGCAGCTCAGCCGGGACAGGATTTGGGGACACCTTC.

The chain combines TRBV24-1 with TRBJ2-5; D is tentatively TRBD1 or TRBD2 (5 bases each). The CDR3 contains 14 residues. The V and J ends lost 9 bases and 2 bases respectively, with 15 bases between them. Germline V gene data show CDR1 as KGHDR and CDR2 as SFDVKD. CDR3 amino acids: CATGDRLQQETQYF. The CDR3 nucleotides are TGTGCCACCGGGGACCGCTTACAACAAGAGACCCAGTACTTC.

The chain joins TRBV14 to TRBJ2-7; TRBD2 might be the D (5 bases). Between the trimmed V and J ends, which lost 1 base and 0 bases, there was a span of 13 bases. The V gene's germline CDR1 is SGHDN and CDR2 FVKESK. The CDR3 sequence is 16 residues long. DNA of the CDR3: TGTGCCAGCAGCCAAGCCATAGCGCTGAGCTCCTACGAGCAGTACTTC. This sequence encodes CASSQAIALSSYEQYF.

The chain joins TRBV19 to TRBJ2-7; D is unclear. CDR3 length: 13 residues. Germline V CDR1 and CDR2: LNHDA, SQIVND (reference sequence). V was pared by 0 bases and J by 2 bases, with 5 bases between. The CDR3 loop reads CASSIDSAYEQYF. CDR3 DNA: TGTGCCAGTAGTATAGACAGCGCCTACGAGCAGTACTTC. The variable domain in full, with the rest retrieved from reference TRBV19 and TRBJ2-7, is DGGITQSPKYLFRKEGQNVTLSCEQNLNHDAMYWYRQDPGQGLRLIYYSQIVNDFQKGDIAEGYSVSREKKESFPLTVTSAQKNPTAFYLCASSIDSAYEQYFGPGTRLTVT.

This chain joins TRBV28 and TRBJ2-5; 9 nucleotides agree with TRBD1. Germline V CDR1 and CDR2: MDHEN, SYDVKM. This CDR3 is built from 15 residues. J was trimmed by 5 bases and V by 4 bases; bases with no gene match: 8. CDR3 loop: CASSSIQGAGETQYF. The CDR3 nucleotides read TGTGCCAGCAGTTCCATACAGGGGGCCGGGGAGACCCAGTACTTC.

The chain is built from TRBV9 and TRBJ2-5, with D uncertain. V was cut by 0 bases and J by 2 bases, with 8 bases left in between. The CDR3 runs 14 residues. Germline V gene sequence: CDR1 SGDLS, CDR2 YYNGEE. DNA of the CDR3: TGTGCCAGCAGCGTAGATGCGGCACAAGAGACCCAGTACTTC. Protein product: CASSVDAAQETQYF.

The count of this clone is one. This chain connects TRBV10-3 to TRBJ2-5; 10 bases are shared with TRBD2. The CDR3 runs to 15 residues. Germline V gives CDR1 ENHRY, CDR2 SYGVKD. V shed 6 bases, J shed 2 bases, and the junction held 6 bases outside the gene matches. CDR3 DNA sequence: TGTGCCATCAGAACCGGGACTAGCGTACAAGAGACCCAGTACTTC. As protein: CAIRTGTSVQETQYF.

This clone is a singleton in its sample. The rearrangement links TRBV19 to TRBJ1-2; D unclear. Looked up from germline, CDR1 is LNHDA and CDR2 is SQIVND (reference sequence). The germline V and J ends were trimmed by 5 bases and 2 bases, with 3 bases remaining between them. The CDR3 length is 11 residues. As DNA, the CDR3 is TGTGCCAGTAGTGAAAACTATGGCTACACCTTC. Its protein is CASSENYGYTF.

This clone was observed a single time. The gene calls are TRBV7-9 and TRBJ2-1, with 8 bases identical to TRBD2. The CDR3 extends over 17 amino acids. Germline V gene lookup returns CDR1 SEHNR and CDR2 FQNEAQ (reference sequence). Unmatched junction bases numbered 14, after V lost 1 base and J lost 9 bases. This CDR3 reads CASSLGSSGGPAGEQFF. The CDR3 region has the DNA TGTGCCAGCAGCTTAGGTAGTTCGGGAGGGCCGGCGGGTGAGCAGTTCTTC.

The CDR3 region has the DNA TGTGCCAGCAGCTTAAGTACTAAGGTCTACACCTTC. Its translation is CASSLSTKVYTF. The gene calls are TRBV7-2 and TRBJ1-2; unclear D gene. V lost 2 bases to trimming and J lost 10 bases, with 11 bases between them. Germline V gene data show CDR1 as SGHTA and CDR2 as FQGNSA. The CDR3 is 12 residues long.

The chain has TRBV4-1 and TRBJ2-7; TRBD1 matches at 8 bases. CDR1 is MGHRA and CDR2 is YSYEKL in the germline V gene. The V gene end was trimmed by 1 base and the J gene end by 2 bases; junction bases not matched to a gene: 4. The CDR3 runs 15 residues. CDR3 nucleotides: TGCGCCAGCAGCCAAGGGACAGGGACTCCCTACGAGCAGTACTTC. This translates into CASSQGTGTPYEQYF.

V and J are TRBV5-4 and TRBJ1-6, with 7 bases aligning to TRBD1. Germline V CDR1 and CDR2: SGHNT, YYREEE (reference sequence). The CDR3 totals 16 residues. V lost 4 bases and J lost 4; bases outside the gene matches: 8. In DNA form, the CDR3 reads TGTGCCAGCAGCCCGGGTGGGACAGCTTATAATTCACCCCTCCACTTT. Translated: CASSPGGTAYNSPLHF.